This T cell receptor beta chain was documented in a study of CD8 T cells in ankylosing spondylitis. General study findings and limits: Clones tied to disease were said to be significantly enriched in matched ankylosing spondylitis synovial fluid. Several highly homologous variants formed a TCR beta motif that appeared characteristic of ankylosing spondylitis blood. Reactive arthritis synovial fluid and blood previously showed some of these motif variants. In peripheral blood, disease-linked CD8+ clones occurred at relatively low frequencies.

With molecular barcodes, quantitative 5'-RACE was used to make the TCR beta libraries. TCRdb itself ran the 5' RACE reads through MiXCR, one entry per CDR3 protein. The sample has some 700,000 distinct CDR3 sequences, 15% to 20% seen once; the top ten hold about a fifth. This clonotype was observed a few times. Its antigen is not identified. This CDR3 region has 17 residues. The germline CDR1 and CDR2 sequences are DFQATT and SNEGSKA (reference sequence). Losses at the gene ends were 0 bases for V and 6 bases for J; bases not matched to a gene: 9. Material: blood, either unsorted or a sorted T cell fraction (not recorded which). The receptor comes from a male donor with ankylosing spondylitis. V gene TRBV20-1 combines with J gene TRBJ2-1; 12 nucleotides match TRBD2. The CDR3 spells CSARDLRLAGARNEQFF. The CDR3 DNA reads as TGCAGTGCTAGAGATCTGCGACTAGCGGGGGCCCGCAATGAGCAGTTCTTC.